This entry lists 14 T cell receptor beta chains sequenced from one sample in a study of T cells in Graves' hyperthyroidism and ophthalmopathy. RNA transcripts served as the template for amplifying TCR beta CDR3 regions. The HTBI set primed first-round TCR CDR3 RT-PCR. One entry per CDR3 protein, called by TCRdb with MiXCR from the multiplex PCR reads. The sample consists of 350,000 to 400,000 distinct CDR3 sequences, approximately 19% of them appearing once. The sample comprised blood. The receptors were sampled from a woman aged 18-29 years with Graves' hyperthyroidism.

The chain has TRBV14 and TRBJ1-3; D is possibly TRBD1 (6 bases). The CDR3 is 13 amino acids. The V end lost 7 bases, the J end lost 4 bases, and 11 bases lay between the germline ends. Germline V lookup: CDR1 SGHDN, CDR2 FVKESK. Here the CDR3 reads CASIPGAGNTIYF. The DNA for the CDR3 is TGTGCCAGCATCCCAGGGGCCGGAAACACCATATATTTT.

This clonotype was counted ten times or more. The V and J genes are TRBV6-5 and TRBJ1-1; no reliable D call. The CDR3 loop spans 14 amino acids. Trimming removed 0 bases from V and 5 bases from J, with 10 bases in between. CDR1 and CDR2 from the germline V gene are MNHEY and SVGAGI. This chain's CDR3 is CASSYSIGVTEAFF. The CDR3 nucleotides read TGTGCCAGCAGTTACTCGATAGGTGTAACTGAAGCTTTCTTT.

This clonotype was picked up many times. The chain links TRBV7-6 to TRBJ1-1, with D possibly matching TRBD1 (6 bases). The length of the CDR3 is 14 residues. The germline V gene encodes CDR1 SGHVS and CDR2 FNYEAQ. Trimming left V 2 bases short and J 5 bases short, with 12 bases between. The CDR3 nucleotides are TGTGCCAGCAGCTTACGTGGGGGCCGAACTGAAGCTTTCTTT. As protein: CASSLRGGRTEAFF.

The rearrangement joins TRBV12-3 or TRBV12-4 to TRBJ1-2; perhaps TRBD1 as D (5 bases). The CDR3 has 14 amino acids. V gave up 4 bases and J gave up 5 bases, with 14 bases separating them. CDR3 in amino acids: CASSYGAGQYGYTF. CDR3 DNA: TGTGCCAGCAGTTACGGGGCAGGGCAGTATGGCTACACCTTC.

This clonotype has a count of ten or more. V and J are TRBV12-3 or TRBV12-4 and TRBJ1-5, with D possibly matching TRBD1 (6 bases). CDR3 length: 14 residues. The V end lost 2 bases, the J end lost 7 bases, and 12 bases lay between the germline ends. CDR3 nucleotide sequence: TGTGCCAGCAGTTTACTCAGGGGTGGACAGCCCCAGCATTTT. As protein: CASSLLRGGQPQHF.

This clonotype was detected ten times or more. The CDR3 DNA reads TGTGCCAGCAGTTTCCCACAGGGTTGGACCGGGGAGCTGTTTTTT. Its translation is CASSFPQGWTGELFF. The chain combines TRBV12-3 or TRBV12-4 with TRBJ2-2, with TRBD1 as a possible D gene (6 bases). Trimming removed 3 bases from V and 5 bases from J, with 13 bases in between. CDR3 length equals 15 residues.

At least ten counts were recorded for this clonotype. The chain combines TRBV29-1 with TRBJ2-7; a possible D gene is TRBD2 (6 bases). This CDR3 contains 12 residues. The germline V gene encodes CDR1 SQVTM and CDR2 ANQGSEA. V was shortened by 7 bases and J by 5 bases, with 15 bases between the two germline ends. CDR3 sequence (DNA): TGCAGCGGGGGGGAGGTATCCGACGAGCAGTACTTC. It specifies CSGGEVSDEQYF.

This clonotype was picked up many times. The rearrangement links TRBV25-1 to TRBJ2-5; no definite D call. The V end lost 2 bases, the J end lost 5 bases, and 6 bases lay between the germline ends. This CDR3 is 12 amino acids long. Germline V gives CDR1 MGHDK, CDR2 SYGVNS. CDR3 region: CASSERRETQYF. The CDR3 DNA follows: TGTGCCAGCAGTGAAAGGCGCGAGACCCAGTACTTC.

This clonotype was picked up many times. V is TRBV29-1 and J is TRBJ2-7; no clear D gene. Germline V lookup: CDR1 SQVTM, CDR2 ANQGSEA. V was cut by 2 bases and J by 6 bases, with 14 bases left in between. This CDR3 region has 13 residues. This chain's CDR3 is CSVETSGSGEQYF. The CDR3 DNA sequence: TGCAGCGTTGAAACCTCCGGATCGGGCGAGCAGTACTTC.

This clonotype was counted ten times or more. An end of the junction does not agree with germline; a read error may underlie this. V gene TRBV29-1 combines with J gene TRBJ2-2, with 8 bases matching TRBD2. This CDR3 contains 12 residues. Germline CDR1 reads SQVTM; CDR2 reads ANQGSEA. The CDR3 DNA reads as TGTTCCGGGACTAGGTCCACCGGGGAGCTGTTTTTT. Translation: CSGTRSTGELFF.

This clonotype was recorded many times. This chain connects TRBV20-1 to TRBJ1-1, with a tentative D call TRBD1 (6 bases). CDR3 size: 15 residues. Trimming stripped 0 bases from V and 3 bases from J, with 14 bases between. Germline V gene sequence: CDR1 DFQATT, CDR2 SNEGSKA (reference sequence). CDR3 loop: CSARDLGGVDTEAFF. CDR3 coding DNA: TGCAGTGCTAGAGATTTGGGGGGCGTGGACACTGAAGCTTTCTTT.

This clonotype was seen repeatedly, ten times or more. The chain has TRBV11-2 and TRBJ2-5, with TRBD2 matching 12 bases. V dropped 2 bases and J dropped 3; count of bases not matched to a gene: 4. Looked up from germline, CDR1 is SGHAT and CDR2 is FQNNGV. This CDR3 has 16 residues. The CDR3 DNA reads as TGTGCCAGCAGCTTAATGACTAGCGGGGGAGAAGAGACCCAGTACTTC. It codes for CASSLMTSGGEETQYF.

Remarks on this clonotype: This could be a read error, since a much larger clone is one nucleotide away. The genes are TRBV6-1 and TRBJ2-7; possible D gene TRBD2, 6 bases. CDR1 MNHNS and CDR2 SASEGT come from the germline V gene. The CDR3 runs to 15 residues. The V gene lost 7 bases and the J gene lost 4 bases, with 20 bases spanning the gap. The CDR3: CASTRASEGNYEQYF. Here the CDR3 DNA reads TGTGCCAGCACCCGGGCTAGCGAGGGAAATTACGAGCAGTACTTC.

This clonotype showed up many times. V gene TRBV20-1 combines with J gene TRBJ2-7; D is perhaps TRBD1 (5 bases). Germline values: CDR1 DFQATT, CDR2 SNEGSKA (reference sequence). The V gene lost 6 bases and the J gene lost 2 bases, with 14 bases spanning the gap. CDR3 length: 13 amino acids. The CDR3 sequence: CSALSAGTYEQYF. CDR3 bases: TGCAGTGCATTGTCGGCAGGGACCTACGAGCAGTACTTC.